This entry features one T cell receptor beta chain sequence. This sample was taken from a study of blood T cell repertoires in COVID-19. Whole-study context: COVID-19 samples, acute and convalescent, were from the United States, Italy and Spain. Nucleic acid was either cDNA or gDNA, and it came from T cells, B-cell-depleted T cells, or PBMCs.

As processed by the authors: The assay estimated nucleated cells by amplifying reference gene primers. TCRdb's table, derived via immunoSEQ multiplex PCR, lists solely in-frame clones and lacks some. That table supplies the V and J calls and clone size; D and trimming were determined from the DNA. The repertoire holds approximately 400,000 clones, with roughly 77% as singletons. J lost 0 bases, V lost 5 bases, and 8 bases had no gene match. CDR1 is MDHEN, CDR2 SYDVKM, per germline. The CDR3 is 16 residues long. V gene TRBV28 combines with J gene TRBJ1-2; 8 nucleotides match TRBD1. The origin of this receptor is a human donor with acute or convalescent COVID-19. The donor label of this sample is uncertain. Sequencing was performed on peripheral blood. Here the CDR3 reads CASSALDRGANYGYTF. The CDR3 DNA follows: TGTGCCAGCAGTGCCCTTGACAGGGGTGCTAACTATGGCTACACCTTC.